This is a list of T cell receptor beta chains from one sample in a study of human T cells and chemical hapten exposure. TCRdb re-called the RACE reads with MiXCR, one entry per CDR3 protein. The profile shows roughly 380,000 distinct CDR3 sequences, about 5.1% of them singletons. The sequenced sample was whole blood, obtained in connection with sensitization to the hapten diphenylcyclopropenone (DPC). The receptor set was obtained from a woman between 50 and 59 years old with alopecia areata. Some clones in this sample may be carry-over from other donors' samples. The CDR3 runs from the conserved cysteine through the conserved F or W. D genes are given only for firm matches. Clone size is shown for a subset of rows, as once, few, many or a class of expanded clone.

len,abundance,d_gene,j_gene,v_gene,CDR3aa,CDR3nt
16,.,TRBD2,TRBJ2-2,TRBV15,CATSRFSGVNTGELFF,TGTGCCACCAGCAGATTCAGCGGGGTGAACACCGGGGAGCTGTTTTTT
13,many,.,TRBJ2-1,TRBV29-1,CSVEEAEGYEQFF,TGCAGCGTTGAAGAGGCAGAGGGGTATGAGCAGTTCTTC
16,.,.,TRBJ2-5,TRBV6-6,CASTSLGGEGRETQYF,TGTGCCAGCACGTCCTTGGGGGGAGAGGGTCGAGAGACCCAGTACTTC
14,many,TRBD2,TRBJ2-5,TRBV20-1,CSATPTSGSETQYF,TGCAGTGCTACACCGACTAGCGGGTCTGAGACCCAGTACTTC
12,.,.,TRBJ2-5,TRBV6-2/TRBV6-3,CASSVQQETQYF,TGTGCCAGCAGTGTTCAACAGGAGACCCAGTACTTC
11,many,.,TRBJ1-1,TRBV29-1,CSVPGTTEAFF,TGCAGCGTCCCTGGGACAACTGAAGCTTTCTTT
12,many,TRBD1,TRBJ2-5,TRBV29-1,CSVEQGAETQYF,TGCAGCGTTGAGCAGGGGGCAGAGACCCAGTACTTC
17,few,TRBD1,TRBJ1-2,TRBV24-1,CATSCHLRDRVDYGYTF,TGTGCCACCAGTTGTCACCTCCGGGACAGGGTCGACTATGGCTACACCTTC
11,many,.,TRBJ2-1,TRBV12-3/TRBV12-4,CASRKAGEQFF,TGTGCCAGCAGAAAAGCCGGTGAGCAGTTCTTC
13,.,.,TRBJ2-1,TRBV6-2/TRBV6-3,CASSYNDYNEQFF,TGTGCCAGCAGTTACAACGATTACAATGAGCAGTTCTTC
16,many,TRBD2,TRBJ2-5,TRBV9,CASSPGTSGRIETQYF,TGTGCCAGCAGCCCCGGGACTAGCGGGAGGATAGAGACCCAGTACTTC
17,.,TRBD2,TRBJ2-7,TRBV7-6,CASSLASASGRAYEQYF,TGTGCCAGCAGCTTAGCGTCGGCTAGCGGGAGGGCATACGAGCAGTACTTC
12,few,.,TRBJ2-7,TRBV10-1,CASSGFDNEQYF,TGCGCCAGCAGCGGGTTTGATAACGAGCAGTACTTC
15,many,.,TRBJ1-5,TRBV6-6,CASSYPPGVNQPQHF,TGTGCCAGCAGTTACCCCCCCGGGGTAAATCAGCCCCAGCATTTT
12,.,TRBD2,TRBJ2-5,TRBV2,CATRGGAETQYF,TGTGCCACACGCGGGGGGGCGGAGACCCAGTACTTC
15,few,TRBD2,TRBJ2-1,TRBV10-3,CAISESRLAGAEQFF,TGTGCCATCAGTGAGTCCCGACTAGCGGGCGCTGAGCAGTTCTTC
13,few,.,TRBJ1-1,TRBV5-6,CASSLRRTTEAFF,TGTGCCAGCAGCTTGCGGCGGACGACTGAAGCTTTCTTT
12,many,.,TRBJ1-6,TRBV5-4,CAINKGDSPLHF,TGTGCCATCAATAAGGGTGATTCACCCCTCCACTTT
14,many,TRBD2,TRBJ2-7,TRBV10-3,CAITGTSSVNEQYF,TGTGCCATCACCGGGACTAGCTCAGTAAACGAGCAGTACTTC
15,.,TRBD1,TRBJ1-1,TRBV19,CASSMQGTGNTEAFF,TGTGCCAGTAGTATGCAGGGGACAGGGAACACTGAAGCTTTCTTT
13,few,.,TRBJ1-5,TRBV4-1,CASSQGRVEPQHF,TGCGCCAGCAGCCAAGGGAGGGTAGAGCCCCAGCATTTT
15,few,TRBD1,TRBJ1-1,TRBV7-6,CASSLEDRVGAEAFF,TGTGCCAGCAGCTTAGAAGACAGGGTGGGAGCTGAAGCTTTCTTT
15,many,.,TRBJ2-3,TRBV24-1,CATSGWGRDQDTQYF,TGTGCCACCAGTGGATGGGGCAGGGATCAAGATACGCAGTATTTT
16,.,TRBD2,TRBJ2-5,TRBV6-4,CASSGTSGTLKETQYF,TGTGCCAGCAGTGGGACTAGCGGGACTCTGAAAGAGACCCAGTACTTC
14,.,.,TRBJ1-1,TRBV9,CASSLSPVYTEAFF,TGTGCCAGCAGCCTAAGTCCGGTTTACACTGAAGCTTTCTTT
16,few,TRBD2,TRBJ2-3,TRBV13,CASSLLAGGLTDTQYF,TGTGCCAGCAGCTTACTTGCGGGGGGCCTAACAGATACGCAGTATTTT
13,.,TRBD1,TRBJ1-1,TRBV12-3/TRBV12-4,CASSRDRGPRAFF,TGTGCCAGCAGCCGTGACAGGGGCCCAAGGGCTTTCTTT
16,.,.,TRBJ2-3,TRBV10-2,CASRPPTGGAPDTQYF,TGCGCCAGCAGGCCCCCCACAGGGGGGGCCCCAGATACGCAGTATTTT
17,many,.,TRBJ2-3,TRBV13,CASSLAWGGAVTDTQYF,TGTGCCAGCAGCCTCGCCTGGGGGGGGGCCGTAACAGATACGCAGTATTTT
16,.,.,TRBJ2-1,TRBV20-1,CSARAARLASYNEQFF,TGCAGTGCTAGAGCGGCGCGCCTAGCCTCCTACAATGAGCAGTTCTTC
14,.,.,TRBJ1-2,TRBV12-3/TRBV12-4,CASSLSQRLYGYTF,TGTGCCAGCAGTTTGTCCCAGCGACTCTATGGCTACACCTTC
14,.,TRBD1,TRBJ1-2,TRBV6-2/TRBV6-3,CATSRGQGSHGYTF,TGTGCCACTTCCCGGGGACAGGGAAGCCATGGCTACACCTTC
15,.,.,TRBJ2-2,TRBV12-3/TRBV12-4,CASSYSVPNTGELFF,TGTGCCAGCAGTTATAGCGTTCCAAACACCGGGGAGCTGTTTTTT
13,many,.,TRBJ1-4,TRBV29-1,CSAGMGVRAKLFF,TGCAGCGCCGGAATGGGTGTAAGGGCAAAACTGTTTTTT
13,many,.,TRBJ1-6,TRBV20-1,CSAILPTGLSLHF,TGCAGTGCTATCCTCCCGACAGGCCTCTCCCTCCACTTT
12,few,.,TRBJ1-2,TRBV20-1,CSASSGTLGYTF,TGCAGTGCTAGTTCTGGGACTCTCGGCTACACCTTC
12,many,.,TRBJ2-5,TRBV5-1,CASGGEQETQYF,TGCGCCAGCGGTGGGGAACAAGAGACCCAGTACTTC
17,.,.,TRBJ2-7,TRBV11-2,CASSLAERAKGAYEQYF,TGTGCCAGCAGCTTAGCCGAAAGGGCTAAAGGGGCCTACGAGCAGTACTTC
16,few,.,TRBJ2-4,TRBV10-3,CAISGYRERAKNIQYF,TGTGCCATCAGTGGATACAGGGAAAGAGCCAAAAACATTCAGTACTTC
16,.,.,TRBJ1-5,TRBV28,CATRGRLGNSNQPQHF,TGTGCAACCCGGGGACGCCTAGGGAATAGCAATCAGCCCCAGCATTTT
12,many,.,TRBJ2-5,TRBV12-5,CASGLVLETQYF,TGTGCTAGTGGTTTGGTTTTAGAGACCCAGTACTTC
15,.,.,TRBJ2-3,TRBV12-3/TRBV12-4,CASRPGGGRADTQYF,TGTGCCAGCAGGCCCGGCGGGGGCAGGGCAGATACGCAGTATTTT
14,many,TRBD1,TRBJ1-1,TRBV5-8,CASSQQGDGTEAFF,TGTGCCAGCAGCCAACAGGGGGACGGCACTGAAGCTTTCTTT
15,.,TRBD2,TRBJ2-1,TRBV6-5,CASRSTSGGLDEQFF,TGTGCCAGCAGGTCGACTAGCGGGGGGCTGGATGAGCAGTTCTTC
14,many,.,TRBJ2-3,TRBV5-1,CASSLASGADTQYF,TGCGCCAGCAGCCTAGCTTCGGGCGCAGATACGCAGTATTTT
15,few,.,TRBJ1-1,TRBV20-1,CSARENAGLLTEAFF,TGCAGTGCTAGAGAAAATGCAGGGCTACTCACTGAAGCTTTCTTT
13,many,.,TRBJ1-1,TRBV5-1,CASTSADATEGFF,TGCGCCAGCACAAGCGCGGACGCCACGGAAGGTTTCTTT
17,many,TRBD2,TRBJ2-1,TRBV9,CASSVDWGTSGWNEQFF,TGTGCCAGCAGCGTAGATTGGGGGACTAGCGGGTGGAATGAGCAGTTCTTC
12,many,TRBD1,TRBJ1-1,TRBV7-2,CASSPNRGKAFF,TGTGCCAGCAGCCCCAACAGGGGGAAAGCTTTCTTT
18,few,.,TRBJ2-1,TRBV7-2,CVSSLAVLGSAGFNEQFF,TGTGTCAGCAGCTTAGCTGTCCTTGGCAGCGCGGGGTTCAATGAGCAGTTCTTC
18,many,TRBD2,TRBJ2-7,TRBV5-6,CASSLVVTSGYPSYEQYF,TGTGCCAGCAGCTTGGTGGTGACTAGCGGGTACCCCTCCTACGAGCAGTACTTC
14,many,TRBD2,TRBJ2-1,TRBV10-1,CASSNTTSGPGQFF,TGCGCCAGCAGCAACACGACTAGCGGGCCGGGGCAGTTCTTC
15,many,TRBD1,TRBJ2-6,TRBV2,CASSPRGTGANVLTF,TGTGCCAGCAGCCCCAGGGGGACTGGGGCCAACGTCCTGACTTTC
15,few,.,TRBJ2-1,TRBV7-9,CASSPGPGSGHEQFF,TGTGCCAGCAGCCCGGGACCAGGGAGCGGGCATGAGCAGTTCTTC
15,.,TRBD1,TRBJ2-3,TRBV6-1,CASSGRDRVSDTQYF,TGTGCCAGCAGTGGACGGGACAGGGTTTCGGATACGCAGTATTTT